This T cell receptor beta chain was found in a study of OX40 agonist ivuxolimab in advanced cancers. Whole-study context: The study enrolled dose-escalation patients with hepatocellular carcinoma, melanoma, renal cell or head and neck cancer. Points from the study as a whole: Expanded clones belonging to CD8+ T cells outnumbered, on average, those of CD4+.

Blood draws occurred at baseline, cycle 4 day 1, and cycle 7 day 1. Germline CDR1 and CDR2: SGHRS and YFSETQ. The ends were cut back, 0 bases at V and 3 bases at J, with 9 bases in the middle. The CDR3 has 14 amino acids. A single count supports this clone. Its antigen is still unknown. Here immunoSEQ multiplex PCR was the method, and the copy in TCRdb shows in-frame clones only, minus some. This sample has under 75,000 clones, with 87% found just once. This sequence was found in an adult with an advanced solid tumor such as melanoma, head and neck, liver or kidney cancer. The rearrangement uses TRBV5-1 and TRBJ2-5; D perhaps matches TRBD2 (6 bases). The sequenced sample was CD4+ or CD8+ T cells sorted from blood, obtained in a trial of the OX40 agonist ivuxolimab. The CDR3 loop is CASSLVSGKETQYF. In nucleotides, the CDR3 is TGCGCCAGCAGCTTGGTTAGCGGAAAAGAGACCCAGTACTTC.